This T cell receptor beta chain was captured in a study of control samples from healthy donors and cancer patients. TCRdb's table, derived via immunoSEQ multiplex PCR, lists solely in-frame clones and lacks some. The sample yields approximately 79,000 clones, approximately 91% seen once. This sequence originates from a man aged 50-59 years in good health. Source material: blood.

The CDR3 nucleotides are TGTGCCAGCAGCTGGGATCTTGCCCCCAATGAGCAGTTCTTC. Its protein product is CASSWDLAPNEQFF. The V and J genes are TRBV3-1 (or the pseudogene TRBV3-2) and TRBJ2-1; D not resolved. Germline V gene lookup returns CDR1 LGHDT and CDR2 YNNKEL (reference sequence). Trimming removed 5 bases from V and 6 bases from J, with 14 bases in between. The CDR3 is made up of 14 amino acids.